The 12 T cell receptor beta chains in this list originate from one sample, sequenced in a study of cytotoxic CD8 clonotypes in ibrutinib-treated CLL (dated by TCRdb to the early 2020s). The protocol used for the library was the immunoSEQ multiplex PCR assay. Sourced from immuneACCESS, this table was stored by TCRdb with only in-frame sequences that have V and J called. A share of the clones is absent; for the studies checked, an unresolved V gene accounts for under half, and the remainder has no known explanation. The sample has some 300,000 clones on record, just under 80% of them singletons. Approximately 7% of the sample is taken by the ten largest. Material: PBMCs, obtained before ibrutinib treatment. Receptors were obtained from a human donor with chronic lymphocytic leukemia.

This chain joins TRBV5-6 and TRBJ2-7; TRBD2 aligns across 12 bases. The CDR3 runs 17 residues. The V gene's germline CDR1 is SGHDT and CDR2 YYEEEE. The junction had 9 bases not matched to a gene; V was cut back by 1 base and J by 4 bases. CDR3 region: CASSLTPPSGRVYEQYF. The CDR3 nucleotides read TGTGCCAGCAGCTTGACCCCTCCTAGCGGGAGGGTGTACGAGCAGTACTTC.

This CDR3 is CASSYNTDSGNTIYF. The CDR3 nucleotides are TGTGCCAGCAGTTACAATACAGACTCTGGAAACACCATATATTTT. The chain couples TRBV6-5 to TRBJ1-3; D unclear. V was clipped by 2 bases and J by 0 bases, with 8 bases between them. Germline CDR1 MNHEY, CDR2 SVGAGI. This CDR3 spans 15 amino acids.

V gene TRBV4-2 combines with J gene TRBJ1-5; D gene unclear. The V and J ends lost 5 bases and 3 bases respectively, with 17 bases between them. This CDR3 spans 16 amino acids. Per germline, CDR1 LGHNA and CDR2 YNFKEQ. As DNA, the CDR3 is TGTGCCAGCAGCTCAACCGGGCAGGATAACAATCAGCCCCAGCATTTT. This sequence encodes CASSSTGQDNNQPQHF.

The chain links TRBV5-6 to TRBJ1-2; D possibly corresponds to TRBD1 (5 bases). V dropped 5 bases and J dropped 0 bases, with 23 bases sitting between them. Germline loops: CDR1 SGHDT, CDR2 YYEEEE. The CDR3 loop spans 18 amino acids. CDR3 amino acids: CASRPEGLWTASNYGYTF. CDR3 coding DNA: TGTGCCAGCAGACCCGAGGGGTTATGGACGGCGTCTAACTATGGCTACACCTTC.

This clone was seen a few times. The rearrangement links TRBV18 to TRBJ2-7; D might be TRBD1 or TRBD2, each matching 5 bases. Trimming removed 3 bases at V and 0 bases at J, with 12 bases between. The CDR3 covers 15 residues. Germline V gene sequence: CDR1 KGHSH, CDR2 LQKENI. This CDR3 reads CASSPRGESSYEQYF. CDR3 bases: TGTGCCAGCTCACCCCGGGGCGAAAGCTCCTACGAGCAGTACTTC.

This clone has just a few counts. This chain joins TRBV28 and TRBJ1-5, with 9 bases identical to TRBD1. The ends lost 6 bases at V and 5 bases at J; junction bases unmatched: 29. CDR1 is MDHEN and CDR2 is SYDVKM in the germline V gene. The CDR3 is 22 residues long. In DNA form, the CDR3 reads TGTGCCAGCAGCACACAGATCGACGGGACAGGGAATTGGATCGGTGGGGATCAGCCCCAGCATTTT. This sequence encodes CASSTQIDGTGNWIGGDQPQHF.

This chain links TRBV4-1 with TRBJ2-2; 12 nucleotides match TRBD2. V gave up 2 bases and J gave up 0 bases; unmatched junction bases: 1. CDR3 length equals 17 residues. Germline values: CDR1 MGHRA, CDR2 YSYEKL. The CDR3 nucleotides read TGCGCCAGCAGCCAACTAGCGGGAGGGCCGAACACCGGGGAGCTGTTTTTT. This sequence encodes CASSQLAGGPNTGELFF.

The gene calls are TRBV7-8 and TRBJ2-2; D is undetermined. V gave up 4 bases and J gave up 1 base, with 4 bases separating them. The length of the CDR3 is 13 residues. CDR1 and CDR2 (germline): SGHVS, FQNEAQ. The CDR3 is CASSWENTGELFF. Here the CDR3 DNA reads TGTGCCAGCAGCTGGGAGAACACCGGGGAGCTGTTTTTT.

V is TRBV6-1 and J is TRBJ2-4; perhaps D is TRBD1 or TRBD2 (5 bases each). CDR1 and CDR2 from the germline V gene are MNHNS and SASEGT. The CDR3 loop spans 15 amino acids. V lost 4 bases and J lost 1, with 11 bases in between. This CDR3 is CASSGSWGAKNIQYF. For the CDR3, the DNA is TGTGCCAGCAGTGGGTCCTGGGGGGCCAAAAACATTCAGTACTTC.

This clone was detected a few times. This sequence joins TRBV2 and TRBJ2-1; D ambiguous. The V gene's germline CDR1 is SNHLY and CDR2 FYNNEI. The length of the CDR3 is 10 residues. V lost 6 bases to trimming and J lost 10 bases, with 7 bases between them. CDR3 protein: CASRGYEQFF. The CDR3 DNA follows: TGTGCCAGCAGGGGGTACGAGCAGTTCTTC.

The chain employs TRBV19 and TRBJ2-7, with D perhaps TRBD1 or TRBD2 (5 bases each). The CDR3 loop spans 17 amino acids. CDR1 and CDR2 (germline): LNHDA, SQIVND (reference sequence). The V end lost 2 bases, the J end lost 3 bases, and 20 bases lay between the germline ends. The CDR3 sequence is CASSISGHLGAYYEQYF. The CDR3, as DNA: TGTGCCAGTAGTATAAGCGGACACCTCGGAGCCTACTACGAGCAGTACTTC.

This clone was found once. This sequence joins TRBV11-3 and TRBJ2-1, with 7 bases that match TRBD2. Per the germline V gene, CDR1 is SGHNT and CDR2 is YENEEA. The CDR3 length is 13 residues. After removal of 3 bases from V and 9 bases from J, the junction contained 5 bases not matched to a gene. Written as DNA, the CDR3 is TGTGCCAGCAGCTTGGGAATAGCGGGTGAGCAGTTCTTC. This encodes CASSLGIAGEQFF.